These T cell receptor beta chains were read from a single sample in a study of blood T cells in healthy people across ages. In TCRdb, the 5' RACE reads were re-called with MiXCR into one record per CDR3 protein. The data hold around 870,000 distinct CDR3 sequences, with 25% to 35% observed a single time. Source material: blood. These TCRs come from a woman of 80 years or more in good health. CDR3s include the opening cysteine and the closing phenylalanine or tryptophan. Each record gives: D gene, clone size, J gene, V gene, CDR3 protein, CDR3 DNA. A D gene is named only where the DNA matches it firmly. Some rows mark clone size as missing; the rest say once, few, many or name a class of expanded clone.

>TRBD1|few|TRBJ1-6|TRBV5-5
CASSLSPGQDNSPLHF
TGTGCCAGCAGCCTATCTCCGGGACAGGATAATTCACCCCTCCACTTT
>.|.|TRBJ2-7|TRBV6-6
CASRRYRDDYEQYF
TGTGCCAGCAGAAGGTACCGGGACGACTACGAGCAGTACTTC
>.|many|TRBJ2-5|TRBV5-1
CASSPVGAGARETQYF
TGCGCCAGCAGCCCCGTCGGTGCGGGGGCGCGTGAGACCCAGTACTTC
>.|many|TRBJ1-5|TRBV5-1
CASSLSGNSNQPQHF
TGCGCCAGCAGCTTATCAGGGAATAGCAATCAGCCCCAGCATTTT
>.|many|TRBJ2-1|TRBV12-3/TRBV12-4
CASSLGGTYNEQFF
TGTGCCAGCAGTCTCGGGGGAACGTACAATGAGCAGTTCTTC
>TRBD2|many|TRBJ2-3|TRBV20-1
CSARTSGGPRDTQYF
TGCAGTGCTAGGACTAGCGGGGGTCCCCGAGATACGCAGTATTTT
>TRBD1|.|TRBJ1-1|TRBV6-2/TRBV6-3
CASSPLPRTGLGTEAFF
TGTGCCAGCAGCCCCCTCCCCAGGACAGGGTTGGGGACTGAAGCTTTCTTT
>TRBD2|few|TRBJ2-3|TRBV28
CASSRSGGPADTQYF
TGTGCCAGCAGTCGTAGCGGGGGGCCCGCAGATACGCAGTATTTT
>TRBD2|.|TRBJ2-5|TRBV4-3
CASSQGLEQETQYF
TGCGCCAGCAGCCAGGGACTAGAACAAGAGACCCAGTACTTC
>.|many|TRBJ2-1|TRBV9
CASSVDGTRTYNEQFF
TGTGCCAGCAGCGTAGACGGGACACGAACCTACAATGAGCAGTTCTTC
>TRBD2|many|TRBJ2-3|TRBV10-3
CAISRGLGADTQYF
TGTGCCATCAGCCGCGGACTAGGTGCGGATACGCAGTATTTT
>TRBD1|.|TRBJ1-1|TRBV12-3/TRBV12-4
CASLQGSWTEAFF
TGTGCCAGCTTACAGGGGTCATGGACTGAAGCTTTCTTT
>.|few|TRBJ1-2|TRBV2
CASSDHRTKNYGYTF
TGTGCCAGCAGCGACCACAGGACAAAAAACTATGGCTACACCTTC
>TRBD2|.|TRBJ2-3|TRBV12-3/TRBV12-4
CASSFAGGPDAEYF
TGTGCCAGCAGTTTCGCGGGGGGACCGGATGCGGAGTATTTT
>.|.|TRBJ1-1|TRBV18
CASSPAGRGDAEAFF
TGTGCCAGCTCACCGGCCGGCAGGGGAGACGCTGAAGCTTTCTTT
>TRBD2|.|TRBJ2-2|TRBV12-3/TRBV12-4
CASSFFGGANGELFF
TGTGCCAGCAGTTTTTTCGGGGGGGCGAACGGGGAGCTGTTTTTT
>.|many|TRBJ1-2|TRBV20-1
CSAMNNYGYTF
TGCAGTGCTATGAATAACTATGGCTACACCTTC
>TRBD2|.|TRBJ2-3|TRBV6-1
CASSEGPGLTDTQYF
TGTGCCAGCAGTGAGGGGCCGGGACTAACAGATACGCAGTATTTT
>TRBD1|.|TRBJ1-2|TRBV9
CASSVTDRERGYTF
TGTGCCAGCAGCGTAACTGACAGGGAACGAGGCTACACCTTC
>.|many|TRBJ2-3|TRBV20-1
CSASEGVGDTQYF
TGCAGTGCTAGTGAGGGGGTTGGAGATACGCAGTATTTT
>.|many|TRBJ1-2|TRBV12-3/TRBV12-4
CASTNRGGGPGYTF
TGTGCCAGCACTAATCGAGGGGGTGGGCCCGGCTACACCTTC
>.|once|TRBJ1-1|TRBV7-2
CASSLGQTSNEEAFF
TGTGCCAGCAGCTTAGGACAGACCAGCAATGAAGAAGCTTTCTTT
>TRBD2|.|TRBJ2-3|TRBV7-2
CASSLGAGVGDTQYF
TGTGCCAGCAGCTTGGGAGCGGGGGTAGGGGATACGCAGTATTTT
>.|.|TRBJ2-3|TRBV6-2/TRBV6-3
CASRDSHTPTDTQYF
TGTGCCAGCAGGGATTCGCACACACCCACAGATACGCAGTATTTT
>TRBD2|many|TRBJ2-1|TRBV6-6
CASVAGGNYNEQFF
TGTGCCAGCGTAGCGGGGGGGAATTACAATGAGCAGTTCTTC
>.|.|TRBJ2-7|TRBV2
CASSVREISSYEQYF
TGTGCCAGCAGTGTGAGGGAAATCAGCTCCTACGAGCAGTACTTC
>.|many|TRBJ1-4|TRBV20-1
CSAPGIPTNEKLFF
TGCAGTGCCCCAGGAATACCAACTAATGAAAAACTGTTTTTT
>TRBD1|.|TRBJ1-4|TRBV11-2
CVSSLDRGWTNEKLFF
TGTGTCAGCAGCTTAGACAGGGGTTGGACTAATGAAAAACTGTTTTTT
>.|.|TRBJ1-2|TRBV11-2
CASKTTGGDHGYTF
TGTGCCAGCAAGACTACCGGGGGCGATCATGGCTACACCTTC
>.|many|TRBJ2-7|TRBV7-2
CASASERTDEQYF
TGTGCCAGCGCTTCGGAGCGTACCGACGAGCAGTACTTC
>.|.|TRBJ2-2|TRBV30
CAWSVGTLTGELFF
TGTGCCTGGAGTGTGGGGACACTCACCGGGGAGCTGTTTTTT
>.|.|TRBJ2-7|TRBV7-2
CASSLVRRDEQYF
TGTGCCAGCAGCTTAGTCAGGAGGGACGAGCAGTACTTC
>.|many|TRBJ2-7|TRBV7-2
CASSLAPGTPAYEQYF
TGTGCCAGCAGCTTAGCCCCCGGGACACCCGCCTACGAGCAGTACTTC
>.|few|TRBJ2-7|TRBV5-8
CASSLADRIPNEQYF
TGTGCCAGCAGCTTGGCCGACCGGATACCGAACGAGCAGTACTTC
>TRBD2|.|TRBJ2-5|TRBV3-1
CACSIGTSGVQETQYF
TGTGCCTGCAGCATAGGGACTAGCGGGGTTCAAGAGACCCAGTACTTC
>.|once|TRBJ1-1|TRBV10-3
CAISNMTSRDVGAFF
TGTGCCATCAGTAACATGACTTCGAGGGACGTAGGAGCTTTCTTT
>TRBD1|few|TRBJ2-2|TRBV29-1
CSAGQGAGELFF
TGCAGCGCGGGACAGGGCGCCGGGGAGCTGTTTTTT
>.|few|TRBJ1-6|TRBV30
CAWSVDSLYSPLHF
TGTGCCTGGAGTGTGGACAGTCTTTATTCACCCCTCCACTTT
>.|many|TRBJ1-5|TRBV7-2
CASSLAWTPTRPQHF
TGTGCCAGCAGCTTAGCCTGGACACCGACCAGACCCCAGCATTTT
>.|.|TRBJ2-7|TRBV20-1
CSAPGPSRRSYEQYF
TGCAGTGCCCCAGGCCCATCTCGTAGGTCTTACGAGCAGTACTTC
>.|.|TRBJ2-3|TRBV5-1
CASSLASYTGAGTDTQYF
TGCGCCAGCAGCTTGGCCTCTTATACGGGAGCGGGCACAGATACGCAGTATTTT